The 9 T cell receptor beta chains listed next were all sequenced from one sample in a study of blood T cell repertoires in COVID-19. Here immunoSEQ multiplex PCR was the method, and the copy in TCRdb shows in-frame clones only, minus some. Among fewer than 90,000 clones listed, about 86% were seen once. Sequencing was performed on peripheral blood. The receptors stem from a woman over 75 with active or convalescent COVID-19.

V is TRBV7-2 and J is TRBJ1-4; D is unclear. Germline CDR1 reads SGHTA; CDR2 reads FQGNSA. The length of the CDR3 is 15 residues. The V and J ends lost 1 base and 7 bases respectively, with 13 bases between them. In DNA, the CDR3 is TGTGCCAGCAGCTTAGAGAGGGTTGGAGGTGAAAAACTGTTTTTT. The encoded protein is CASSLERVGGEKLFF.

This CDR3 reads CSVGFILLAGNEQFF. The DNA of the CDR3 is TGCAGCGTTGGGTTCATCTTACTAGCGGGAAATGAGCAGTTCTTC. The chain joins TRBV29-1 to TRBJ2-1, with TRBD2 matching 10 bases. The V gene end was trimmed by 4 bases and the J gene end by 7 bases; junction bases not matched to a gene: 10. The V gene's germline CDR1 is SQVTM and CDR2 ANQGSEA. The CDR3 is 15 residues long.

The table lists this clone with a count of one. The chain carries TRBV5-1 and TRBJ1-2; D is possibly TRBD1 (6 bases). Germline V lookup: CDR1 SGHRS, CDR2 YFSETQ. The V gene lost 0 bases and the J gene lost 0 bases, with 6 bases spanning the gap. The CDR3 runs to 14 residues. The CDR3 DNA sequence: TGCGCCAGCAGCTTGGACAGGGCTAACTATGGCTACACCTTC. Amino acid sequence: CASSLDRANYGYTF. The full variable domain, completed using reference TRBV5-1 and TRBJ1-2, is KAGVTQTPRYLIKTRGQQVTLSCSPISGHRSVSWYQQTPGQGLQFLFEYFSETQRNKGNFPGRFSGRQFSNSRSEMNVSTLELGDSALYLCASSLDRANYGYTFGSGTRLTVV.

This clone appeared a single time. V gene TRBV13 combines with J gene TRBJ2-7; 8 bases align to TRBD1. The V and J ends lost 3 bases and 5 bases, in that order; junction bases with no gene match: 6. Germline loops: CDR1 PRHDT, CDR2 FYEKMQ (reference sequence). This CDR3 is 14 amino acids long. In nucleotides, the CDR3 is TGTGCCAGCAGCTTTAGGACAGGGTTGCACGAGCAGTACTTC. Protein product: CASSFRTGLHEQYF. Using reference TRBV13 and TRBJ2-7 for the parts outside the CDR3, the full variable domain is AAGVIQSPRHLIKEKRETATLKCYPIPRHDTVYWYQQGPGQDPQFLISFYEKMQSDKGSIPDRFSAQQFSDYHSELNMSSLELGDSALYFCASSFRTGLHEQYFGPGTRLTVT.

The rearrangement uses TRBV24-1 and TRBJ2-3; possibly TRBD2 for D (5 bases). The V end lost 4 bases, the J end lost 5 bases, and 6 bases lay between the germline ends. Germline V CDR1 and CDR2: KGHDR, SFDVKD. The CDR3 sequence is 12 residues long. This CDR3 reads CATSEREDTQYF. The CDR3 DNA sequence: TGTGCCACCAGTGAACGGGAAGATACGCAGTATTTT.

The chain combines TRBV10-2 with TRBJ2-2; a possible D gene is TRBD1 (5 bases). V was shortened by 5 bases and J by 0 bases, with 19 bases between the two germline ends. Per the germline V gene, CDR1 is WSHSY and CDR2 is SAAADI. This CDR3 spans 18 amino acids. The CDR3 DNA reads as TGCGCCAGCAGTATGGGAACAGGTCTTTCCGCGAACACCGGGGAGCTGTTTTTT. Protein sequence: CASSMGTGLSANTGELFF.

This clone came up once. This rearrangement joins TRBV2 to TRBJ1-2; D not certain. Germline CDR1 reads SNHLY; CDR2 reads FYNNEI. V lost 6 bases to trimming and J lost 8 bases, with 13 bases between them. The CDR3 is made up of 12 amino acids. The CDR3 nucleotides are TGTGCCAGCAGGACCCTGGAGGAGGGCTACACCTTC. Protein: CASRTLEEGYTF.

The chain uses TRBV4-2 and TRBJ2-1, with D hard to call. Trimming pared 6 bases from V and 3 bases from J, leaving 12 bases between. CDR1 is LGHNA and CDR2 is YNFKEQ in the germline V gene. The CDR3 contains 14 residues. The CDR3 loop is CASRETKVYNEQFF. CDR3 sequence (DNA): TGTGCCAGCAGGGAGACGAAGGTCTACAATGAGCAGTTCTTC.

The chain joins TRBV6-2 or TRBV6-3 to TRBJ2-3; 12 bases align to TRBD2. Losses at the gene ends were 0 bases for V and 2 bases for J; bases not matched to a gene: 12. Germline lookup yields CDR1 MNHEY and CDR2 SVGEGT. CDR3 length: 20 residues. The CDR3 here is CASSYSASGRAVYPTDTQYF. Written as DNA, the CDR3 is TGTGCCAGCAGTTACTCGGCTAGCGGGAGGGCCGTTTATCCCACAGATACGCAGTATTTT.